These 15 T cell receptor beta chains originate from one sample sequenced in a study of T cells in Graves' hyperthyroidism and ophthalmopathy (dated by TCRdb to about 2019). Library prep was done by multiplex PCR. TCRdb lists the instrument as Illumina HiSeq 2000. The TCR beta CDR3 regions were amplified from the RNA transcripts. For the first round of RT-PCR on the TCR CDR3, the HTBI primer set was used together with the Qiagen OneStep RT-PCR kit. The public sequencing data were trimmed at Q25 with fastp and processed into clonotypes with MiXCR by TCRdb, which kept only in-frame beta chains. Under each unique CDR3 protein, matching rows form one entry showing the most common genes and DNA. The sample table shows 730,000 or so distinct CDR3 sequences, and roughly a sixth are seen once. 16% of the sample is taken by the ten largest. Sequences were obtained from blood. The receptors here all came from a woman between 50 and 59 years old with Graves' hyperthyroidism that later progressed to Graves' ophthalmopathy.

This clonotype was counted at least ten times. The rearrangement links TRBV11-2 to TRBJ2-2; a possible D gene is TRBD2 (6 bases). The CDR3 has 15 amino acids. The germline V gene has CDR1 SGHAT and CDR2 FQNNGV. V gave up 3 bases and J gave up 0 bases, with 8 bases separating them. CDR3 region: CASSFRGTNTGELFF. CDR3 DNA sequence: TGTGCCAGCAGCTTTCGGGGGACGAACACCGGGGAGCTGTTTTTT.

The chain recombines TRBV7-2 with TRBJ2-1; D perhaps matches TRBD2 (6 bases). This CDR3 comprises 14 residues. Trimming cost V 3 bases and J 4 bases, with 10 bases left between them. The V gene's germline CDR1 is SGHTA and CDR2 FQGNSA. For the CDR3, the DNA is TGTGCCAGCAGCTTGAGGGACTGGTACAATGAGCAGTTCTTC. It codes for CASSLRDWYNEQFF. Full variable domain (rest looked up from reference TRBV7-2 and TRBJ2-1): GAGVSQSPSNKVTEKGKDVELRCDPISGHTALYWYRQSLGQGLEFLIYFQGNSAPDKSGLPSDRFSAERTGGSVSTLTIQRTQQEDSAVYLCASSLRDWYNEQFFGPGTRLTVL.

This chain joins TRBV9 and TRBJ2-5; D is unclear. Germline V lookup: CDR1 SGDLS, CDR2 YYNGEE. V was shortened by 10 bases and J by 9 bases, with 25 bases between the two germline ends. The CDR3 is 14 amino acids. As DNA, the CDR3 is TGTGCCGGAGTTTCAAGTAACTCCTACGAGGCCCAGTACTTC. Its translation: CAGVSSNSYEAQYF.

The chain joins TRBV7-6 to TRBJ1-1, with TRBD1 matching 8 bases. CDR1 and CDR2 (germline): SGHVS, FNYEAQ. This CDR3 region has 14 residues. Unmatched junction bases numbered 3, after V lost 3 bases and J lost 3 bases. The DNA of the CDR3 is TGTGCCAGCAGCTTTAAACAGGGGGACACTGAAGCTTTCTTT. Protein: CASSFKQGDTEAFF.

Ten or more counts support this clonotype. The CDR3 loop reads CASSQFPAGQETQYF. The CDR3 DNA reads as TGTGCCAGCAGCCAATTTCCAGCGGGGCAAGAGACCCAGTACTTC. The chain carries TRBV3-1 and TRBJ2-5; TRBD2 matches at 7 bases. The germline V gene has CDR1 LGHDT and CDR2 YNNKEL (reference sequence). The CDR3 spans 15 residues. After removal of 2 bases from V and 2 bases from J, the junction contained 5 bases not matched to a gene.

This clonotype was detected only a few times. This chain's CDR3 is CASSLQGVLGDTQYF. In DNA form, the CDR3 reads TGTGCCAGCAGCCTTCAGGGGGTACTGGGGGATACGCAGTATTTT. The V call is TRBV7-2, the J call TRBJ2-3; 7 nucleotides align to TRBD1. V was pared by 5 bases and J by 6 bases, with 11 bases of the junction left unmatched. The germline gives CDR1 SGHTA, CDR2 FQGNSA. The CDR3 is made up of 15 amino acids.

This chain connects TRBV7-9 to TRBJ1-1; TRBD1 is a possible D gene (5 bases). CDR1 is SEHNR and CDR2 is FQNEAQ in the germline V gene (reference sequence). V dropped 1 base and J dropped 5 bases, with 14 bases sitting between them. The CDR3 sequence is 15 residues long. This chain's CDR3 is CASSLGAGHRTEAFF. For the CDR3, the DNA is TGTGCCAGCAGCTTAGGCGCAGGGCATAGAACTGAAGCTTTCTTT.

This clonotype was detected many times. CDR3 residues: CASRREVGDMNTEAFF. CDR3 in DNA: TGCGCCAGCAGGCGGGAGGTTGGGGATATGAACACTGAAGCTTTCTTT. The rearrangement uses TRBV5-1 and TRBJ1-1; D call uncertain. Germline V gene lookup returns CDR1 SGHRS and CDR2 YFSETQ. The ends were cut back, 5 bases at V and 0 bases at J, with 17 bases in the middle. CDR3 size: 16 residues. Full variable domain (outside the CDR3, taken from reference TRBV5-1 and TRBJ1-1): KAGVTQTPRYLIKTRGQQVTLSCSPISGHRSVSWYQQTPGQGLQFLFEYFSETQRNKGNFPGRFSGRQFSNSRSEMNVSTLELGDSALYLCASRREVGDMNTEAFFGQGTRLTVV.

This clonotype occurred many times. V is TRBV7-9 and J is TRBJ2-3; 7 nucleotides align to TRBD2. Germline V gene data show CDR1 as SEHNR and CDR2 as FQNEAQ (reference sequence). The CDR3 totals 15 residues. V lost 3 bases and J lost 3; bases outside the gene matches: 6. DNA for the CDR3: TGTGCCAGCAGCTTCGGGCTAGCGGCTACAGATACGCAGTATTTT. It translates to CASSFGLAATDTQYF.

This clonotype showed up many times. V and J are TRBV7-2 and TRBJ2-1, with 7 bases identical to TRBD2. In germline, CDR1 is SGHTA, CDR2 FQGNSA. CDR3 length: 17 residues. V shed 6 bases, J shed 0 bases, and the junction held 11 bases outside the gene matches. Written as DNA, the CDR3 is TGTGCCAGCAGGCACCCCACTAGCGCGAGCTCCTACAATGAGCAGTTCTTC. This codes for CASRHPTSASSYNEQFF. Full variable domain (rest looked up from reference TRBV7-2 and TRBJ2-1): GAGVSQSPSNKVTEKGKDVELRCDPISGHTALYWYRQSLGQGLEFLIYFQGNSAPDKSGLPSDRFSAERTGGSVSTLTIQRTQQEDSAVYLCASRHPTSASSYNEQFFGPGTRLTVL.

In its sample, this clonotype was seen a few times. This chain links TRBV7-9 with TRBJ2-5, with D perhaps TRBD2 (5 bases). This CDR3 contains 15 residues. CDR1 SEHNR and CDR2 FQNEAQ come from the germline V gene (reference sequence). The ends were cut back, 6 bases at V and 1 base at J, with 15 bases in the middle. CDR3 residues: CASSRASAVQETQYF. CDR3 coding DNA: TGTGCCAGCAGTCGTGCCTCAGCGGTCCAAGAGACCCAGTACTTC.

The chain is built from TRBV7-8 and TRBJ1-5; D perhaps matches TRBD1 (5 bases). V shed 3 bases and J shed 0 bases, with 18 bases lying between them. The CDR3 has 18 residues. Germline CDR1 is SGHVS and CDR2 is FQNEAQ. CDR3 in amino acids: CASSFVHDSLNSNQPQHF. The CDR3 DNA is TGTGCCAGCAGCTTCGTACATGACAGCCTCAATAGCAATCAGCCCCAGCATTTT.

This clonotype has a handful of counts. The gene calls are TRBV27 and TRBJ1-5; 10 bases fit TRBD1. The CDR3 length is 15 residues. From germline, CDR1 is MNHEY and CDR2 SMNVEV (reference sequence). After removal of 5 bases from V and 6 bases from J, the junction contained 7 bases not matched to a gene. The CDR3, as DNA: TGTGCCAGCAGTAAGACAGGGGGCGCAGGTCAGCCCCAGCATTTT. This translates into CASSKTGGAGQPQHF.

With regard to this clonotype: This may stem from a read error, because a much larger clone lies one nucleotide away. V and J are TRBV9 and TRBJ2-3, with D tentatively TRBD2 (6 bases). The CDR3 covers 15 residues. The germline CDR1 and CDR2 sequences are SGDLS and YYNGEE. The DNA of the CDR3 is TGTGCCAACAGCGTAGGAGGGTCGAGCACAGATACGCAGTATTTT. This translates into CANSVGGSSTDTQYF.

The rearrangement joins TRBV19 to TRBJ1-2; D might be TRBD1 (6 bases). The V gene lost 5 bases and the J gene lost 8 bases, with 18 bases spanning the gap. The germline CDR1 and CDR2 sequences are LNHDA and SQIVND (reference sequence). This CDR3 is 14 amino acids long. The CDR3 here is CASSPPWTVEGYTF. DNA for the CDR3: TGTGCCAGTAGTCCCCCGTGGACAGTTGAAGGCTACACCTTC.